The sequence of this T cell receptor beta chain was determined in a study of blood T cell repertoires in COVID-19. The wider study: COVID-19 samples from acute and convalescent phases originated in the United States, Italy and Spain. PBMCs, B-cell-depleted T cells, or T cells provided the cDNA or gDNA that made up the material.

V was clipped by 4 bases and J by 4 bases, with 17 bases between them. Germline V gene lookup returns CDR1 MNHEY and CDR2 SMNVEV (reference sequence). CDR3 size: 16 residues. Study processing details: Amplifying reference gene primers gave estimates of nucleated cell counts. Only in-frame clones appear in the TCRdb table, and some are missing; sequencing was by immunoSEQ multiplex PCR. The V and J calls and clone size are taken from that table; D and trimming were inferred from the DNA. The top ten clones hold over 2.5% of a sample with 110,000 to 150,000 clones, 85% of them seen once. This chain links TRBV27 with TRBJ1-5, with unresolved D. This sequence was found in a man aged 45-60 years with acute or convalescent COVID-19. Sequencing input: peripheral blood. The CDR3 is CASSSREGSRNQPQHF. The DNA of the CDR3 is TGTGCCAGCAGTTCCCGGGAGGGAAGTAGGAATCAGCCCCAGCATTTT.